The 13 T cell receptor beta chains below were found in one sample sequenced in a study of CD8 T cells in Susac syndrome (dated by TCRdb to about 2019). Libraries came from the immunoSEQ multiplex PCR assay. RNA was extracted with the RNeasy kit and roughly 0.45 to 1 ug was reverse transcribed using random hexamers. TCRdb reprocessing: public reads trimmed at Q25 with fastp, clones called with MiXCR, in-frame beta chains kept. Here each entry gathers all rows of one CDR3 protein and keeps the most common genes and DNA. The sample table lists hundreds of thousands of distinct CDR3 sequences, approximately 91% of them with a count of one. Clones ranked in the top ten supply roughly 0.2% of the sample. What was sequenced was CD8+ T cells from PBMCs. The source of these receptors is a human donor with multiple sclerosis.

The J gene is TRBJ2-7, the V gene TRBV11-3, with 8 bases identical to TRBD2. Germline trimming cut 4 bases from V and 5 bases from J; bases unmatched to any gene: 1. Germline CDR1 reads SGHNT; CDR2 reads YENEEA. The CDR3 is made up of 12 amino acids. CDR3 bases: TGTGCCAGCAGCTCTAGCGGGCACGAGCAGTACTTC. Translation: CASSSSGHEQYF.

The chain is built from TRBV6-5 and TRBJ2-1; 7 nucleotides agree with TRBD1. V trimming: 4 bases; J trimming: 9 bases; junction bases outside the gene matches: 12. Germline V lookup: CDR1 MNHEY, CDR2 SVGAGI. CDR3 length: 15 amino acids. CDR3 nucleotides: TGTGCCAGCAGTTCCTCGGGACAGAATAACGGTGAGCAGTTCTTC. This gives the protein CASSSSGQNNGEQFF.

This clonotype has only a few counts. The chain recombines TRBV6-2 or TRBV6-3 with TRBJ2-7, with 7 bases aligning to TRBD1. The CDR3 is made up of 13 amino acids. Trimming cost V 5 bases and J 6 bases; bases outside gene matches: 7. Germline V gene data show CDR1 as MNHEY and CDR2 as SVGEGT. The CDR3 nucleotides are TGTGCCAGCAGTCAAACAGGGGTGAGCGAGCAGTACTTC. Amino acid sequence: CASSQTGVSEQYF.

The chain recombines TRBV9 with TRBJ2-5, with D perhaps TRBD1 (6 bases). This CDR3 spans 15 amino acids. V lost 3 bases to trimming and J lost 5 bases, with 17 bases between them. CDR1 and CDR2 (germline): SGDLS, YYNGEE. DNA for the CDR3: TGTGCCAGCAGCGGAGAGGACAGTGGGTTTGAGACCCAGTACTTC. Amino acids: CASSGEDSGFETQYF.

V gene TRBV28 combines with J gene TRBJ2-7; 10 bases match TRBD1. The CDR3 covers 16 residues. Germline CDR1 reads MDHEN; CDR2 reads SYDVKM. With V trimmed by 4 bases and J by 3 bases, 9 bases remained unmatched. CDR3 in DNA: TGTGCCAGCAGTTCCCGGTGGGGACAGGGGATCTACGAGCAGTACTTC. It encodes CASSSRWGQGIYEQYF.

The genes are TRBV12-3 or TRBV12-4 and TRBJ2-7; D remains unclear. Deletions cut 0 bases from V and 0 bases from J, with 6 bases between. The CDR3 extends over 14 amino acids. The CDR3 is CASSLAGRSYEQYF. CDR3 sequence (DNA): TGTGCCAGCAGTTTAGCCGGGCGCTCCTACGAGCAGTACTTC.

In this sample, this clonotype turned up a few times. This chain joins TRBV6-1 and TRBJ2-6; D remains ambiguous. CDR3 size: 14 residues. Between the trimmed V and J ends, which lost 6 bases and 0 bases, there was a span of 6 bases. Germline-derived CDR1 and CDR2 are MNHNS and SASEGT. This CDR3 reads CASRQISGANVLTF. In DNA, the CDR3 is TGTGCCAGCAGGCAAATCTCTGGGGCCAACGTCCTGACTTTC.

V and J are TRBV2 and TRBJ2-5; TRBD1 might be the D (6 bases). With 3 bases removed from V and 1 base from J, the gap between germline ends came to 12 bases. Germline V gene lookup returns CDR1 SNHLY and CDR2 FYNNEI. This CDR3 is built from 15 residues. CDR3 bases: TGTGCCAGCAGTGACCGACAGGACCCCCAAGAGACCCAGTACTTC. Translated: CASSDRQDPQETQYF.

The chain uses TRBV5-4 and TRBJ2-7; TRBD1 matches at 9 bases. The V gene's germline CDR1 is SGHNT and CDR2 YYREEE (reference sequence). The CDR3 loop spans 14 amino acids. Germline trimming cut 4 bases from V and 3 bases from J; bases unmatched to any gene: 5. The CDR3 bases are TGTGCCAGCAGCCCCCGGGGACAGGGCTACGAGCAGTACTTC. As protein: CASSPRGQGYEQYF.

The J gene is TRBJ2-5, the V gene TRBV27; 10 bases map to TRBD2. V dropped 5 bases and J dropped 5; count of bases not matched to a gene: 17. In germline, CDR1 is MNHEY, CDR2 SMNVEV (reference sequence). The CDR3 length is 18 residues. The CDR3 loop reads CASSLIGGTSAMAETQYF. CDR3 nucleotide sequence: TGTGCCAGCAGTCTTATTGGTGGGACTAGCGCGATGGCGGAGACCCAGTACTTC.

This chain joins TRBV6-1 and TRBJ2-7; D gene uncertain. The germline V gene has CDR1 MNHNS and CDR2 SASEGT. The V and J ends lost 10 bases and 2 bases respectively, with 6 bases between them. The CDR3 contains 10 residues. The CDR3 reads CATTAYEQYF. The CDR3 coding sequence is TGTGCCACCACGGCCTACGAGCAGTACTTC.

The J gene is TRBJ2-1, the V gene TRBV12-3 or TRBV12-4; D not resolved. The V end was cut by 2 bases, the J end by 5 bases, with 7 bases between. The CDR3 sequence is 13 residues long. In DNA, the CDR3 is TGTGCCAGCAGTTTACAGGCCGACAATGAGCAGTTCTTC. It yields the protein CASSLQADNEQFF.

Note on this clonotype: An end of the junction differs from the germline gene, which may be a read error. The V gene is TRBV2, the J gene TRBJ1-1; weak D call: TRBD1 (6 bases). CDR1 and CDR2 from the germline V gene are SNHLY and FYNNEI. The CDR3 has 14 residues. CDR3 in amino acids: CANSNGGGYTEAFF. The CDR3 coding sequence is TGTGCCAACAGTAATGGAGGGGGATACACTGAAGCTTTCTTT.